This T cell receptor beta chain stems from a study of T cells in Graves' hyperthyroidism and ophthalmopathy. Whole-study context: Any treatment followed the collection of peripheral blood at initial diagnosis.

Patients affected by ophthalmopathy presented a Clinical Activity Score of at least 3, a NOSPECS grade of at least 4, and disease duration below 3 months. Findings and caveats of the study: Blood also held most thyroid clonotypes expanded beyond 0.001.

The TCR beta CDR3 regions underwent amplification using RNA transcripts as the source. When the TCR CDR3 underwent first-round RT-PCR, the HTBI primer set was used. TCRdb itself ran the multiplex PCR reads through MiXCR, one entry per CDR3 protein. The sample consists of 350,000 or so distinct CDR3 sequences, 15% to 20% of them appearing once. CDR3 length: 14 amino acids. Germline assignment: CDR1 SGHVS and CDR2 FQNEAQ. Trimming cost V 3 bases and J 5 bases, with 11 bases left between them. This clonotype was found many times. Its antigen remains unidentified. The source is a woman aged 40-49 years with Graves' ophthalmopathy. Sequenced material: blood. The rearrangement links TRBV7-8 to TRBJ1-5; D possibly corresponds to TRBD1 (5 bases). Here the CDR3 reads CASSFRDGDQPQHF. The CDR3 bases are TGTGCCAGCAGCTTCCGGGACGGTGATCAGCCCCAGCATTTT.